This TCR beta chain was observed in a study of cytomegalovirus exposure and HLA in healthy donors. The CDR3 contains 15 residues. Germline CDR1 reads SGHDT; CDR2 reads YYEEEE. V was clipped by 4 bases and J by 2 bases, with 15 bases between them. The PCR contained 60 Vbeta and 13 Jbeta primers. Measured with immunoSEQ multiplex PCR; TCRdb has only the in-frame clones, and not every one. The sample records some 150,000 clones, about three quarters being singletons. The origin of this receptor is a man younger than 35 in good health and CMV-seronegative. The rearrangement links TRBV5-6 to TRBJ1-1, with D unresolved. What was sequenced was PBMCs. The CDR3 DNA follows: TGTGCCAGCAGCCCTGCAGGAGGGCTTAACACTGAAGCTTTCTTT. Translated: CASSPAGGLNTEAFF.